The 5 T cell receptor beta chains presented below share a single source sample, sequenced in a study of T cells in Graves' hyperthyroidism and ophthalmopathy (dated by TCRdb to about 2019). The library was made by multiplex PCR. Reads for this sample came from an Illumina HiSeq 2000. TCR beta CDR3 regions were amplified from RNA transcripts. The first round of RT-PCR for the TCR CDR3 was performed with the HTBI primer set and the Qiagen OneStep RT-PCR kit. TCRdb itself trimmed the public reads at Q25 with fastp, ran MiXCR and retained productive beta chains. Rows matching on CDR3 protein sequence are summarized as one entry with the most common DNA and genes. Across this sample there are roughly 500,000 distinct CDR3 sequences, with approximately 14% seen only once. About 5.8% of the sample comes from the top ten. The sample consisted of blood. Receptors originate from a woman aged 25 to 45 with Graves' hyperthyroidism that later progressed to Graves' ophthalmopathy.

This clonotype is a singleton in its sample. The gene calls are TRBV5-1 and TRBJ1-1, with D uncertain. Germline CDR1 SGHRS, CDR2 YFSETQ. This CDR3 spans 15 amino acids. V shed 0 bases and J shed 0 bases, with 9 bases lying between them. The CDR3 DNA reads TGCGCCAGCAGCTTGGGACATTCGATGAACACTGAAGCTTTCTTT. This translates into CASSLGHSMNTEAFF.

This clonotype was seen many times. This chain links TRBV11-3 with TRBJ2-2, with no clear D. This CDR3 contains 14 residues. Germline CDR1 is SGHNT and CDR2 is YENEEA. The V gene lost 5 bases and the J gene lost 2 bases, with 9 bases spanning the gap. Written as DNA, the CDR3 is TGTGCCAGCAGCCCCGAGACCAACACCGGGGAGCTGTTTTTT. Its translation is CASSPETNTGELFF.

In its sample, this clonotype was seen many times. The chain carries TRBV27 and TRBJ2-7, with 8 bases that match TRBD2. CDR3 length equals 11 residues. J lost 2 bases, V lost 11 bases, and 2 bases had no gene match. The germline V gene has CDR1 MNHEY and CDR2 SMNVEV (reference sequence). The CDR3 nucleotides read TGTGCCGTAGCGGGGACCTACGAGCAGTACTTC. It encodes CAVAGTYEQYF.

This clonotype was detected many times. The chain has TRBV6-2 or TRBV6-3 and TRBJ2-1; 8 bases fit TRBD2. With 6 bases clipped from V and 7 bases from J, the junction kept 11 bases outside the gene matches. From germline, CDR1 is MNHEY and CDR2 SVGEGT. The CDR3 is 15 residues long. The DNA of the CDR3 is TGTGCCAGCAGAACTCCGGCACTAGCGGTAAATGAGCAGTTCTTC. Translation: CASRTPALAVNEQFF.

This clonotype was picked up many times. This chain uses TRBV6-1 with TRBJ2-7; TRBD2 matches at 9 bases. Germline assignment: CDR1 MNHNS and CDR2 SASEGT. V gave up 0 bases and J gave up 6 bases; unmatched junction bases: 6. The CDR3 totals 15 residues. CDR3 in amino acids: CASSEAGSGGGEQYF. As DNA, the CDR3 is TGTGCCAGCAGTGAAGCGGGTAGCGGGGGAGGCGAGCAGTACTTC.